This T cell receptor beta chain appears in the sequencing data of a study of T cell repertoires in cytomegalovirus infection. Looking at the study overall: Both CMV infection and a matching HLA type were indicated by public TCR beta signatures. Findings and limits, study-wide: HLA-C-restricted CMV-specific TCR beta clonotypes prevailed in the ex vivo response.

Note on this clonotype: Its matching antigen is unknown. Relative to the germline gene, one junction end is altered; a read error may explain this.

This CDR3 has 17 residues. Germline CDR1 reads MNHNY; CDR2 reads SVGAGI (reference sequence). TCRdb analysed the reads with MiXCR anew, one entry per CDR3 protein. The table records about 770,000 distinct CDR3 sequences, 25% to 35% of them present only once. V is TRBV6-6 and J is TRBJ2-2; TRBD1 or TRBD2 may be the D gene (7 bases each). The receptor's source is a human donor in good health (CMV status not recorded). Some clones in this sample may be carry-over from other donors' samples. This specimen consisted of cultured CD8+ T cells from PBMCs, obtained from culture after CMV antigen stimulation. CDR3 protein: CVSSWRLAGGTTGELFF. CDR3 DNA: TGTGTCAGCAGTTGGAGACTAGCAGGGGGGACCACCGGGGAGCTGTTTTTT.